The source of this T cell receptor beta chain is a study of blood T cell repertoires in COVID-19. At the level of the study: From the United States, Italy and Spain came samples of acute and convalescent COVID-19. PBMCs, B-cell-depleted T cells, or T cells were the source of the cDNA or gDNA that made up the material.

Assay: immunoSEQ multiplex PCR; the TCRdb copy retains only in-frame clones and omits some. The sample holds 350,000 to 500,000 clones, 85% to 90% seen once. V lost 4 bases to trimming and J lost 6 bases, with 18 bases between them. Germline CDR1 reads SQVTM; CDR2 reads ANQGSEA. This CDR3 spans 14 amino acids. This clone was counted once. Specimen: peripheral blood. The source of this sequence is a man between 18 and 29 years old with COVID-19, enrolled during active disease. This chain uses TRBV29-1 with TRBJ1-2; a weak D match, TRBD1 (5 bases). DNA of the CDR3: TGCAGCGTTGTATGGGCAGGGCTTGAGGATGGCTACACCTTC. Translating gives CSVVWAGLEDGYTF.